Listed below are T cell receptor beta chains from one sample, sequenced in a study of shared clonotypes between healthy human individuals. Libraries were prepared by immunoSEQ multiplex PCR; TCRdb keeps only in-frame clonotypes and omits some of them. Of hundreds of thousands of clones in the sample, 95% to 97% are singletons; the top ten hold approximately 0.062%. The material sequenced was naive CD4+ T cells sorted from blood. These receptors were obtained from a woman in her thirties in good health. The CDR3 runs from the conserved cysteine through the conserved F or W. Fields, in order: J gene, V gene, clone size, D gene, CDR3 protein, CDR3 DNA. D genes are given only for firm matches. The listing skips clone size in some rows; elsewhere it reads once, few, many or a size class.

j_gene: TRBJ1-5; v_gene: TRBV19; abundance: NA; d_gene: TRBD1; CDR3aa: CASSIDQPQGAVNQPQHF; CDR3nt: TGTGCCAGTAGTATAGACCAGCCACAGGGGGCGGTGAATCAGCCCCAGCATTTT
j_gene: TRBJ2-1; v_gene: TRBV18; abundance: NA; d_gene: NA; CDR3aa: CASSRVLDRDEQFF; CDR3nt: TGTGCCAGCTCTCGGGTCCTCGATCGCGATGAGCAGTTCTTC
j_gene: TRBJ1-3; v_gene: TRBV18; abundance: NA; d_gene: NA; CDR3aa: CASSRIGTSGNTIYF; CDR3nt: TGTGCCAGCTCACGGATAGGGACCTCTGGAAACACCATATATTTT
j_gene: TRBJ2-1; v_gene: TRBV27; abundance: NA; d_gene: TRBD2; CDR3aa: CASSPEGTSGLGEQFF; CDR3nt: TGTGCCAGCAGCCCGGAGGGGACTAGCGGCCTGGGGGAGCAGTTCTTC
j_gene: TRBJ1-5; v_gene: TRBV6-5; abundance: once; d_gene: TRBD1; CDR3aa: CASSRDRGGNQPQHF; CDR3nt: TGTGCCAGCAGTAGGGACAGGGGAGGCAATCAGCCCCAGCATTTT
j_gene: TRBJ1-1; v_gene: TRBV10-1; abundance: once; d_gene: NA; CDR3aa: CASSHQNTEAFF; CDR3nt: TGCGCCAGCAGTCATCAAAACACTGAAGCTTTCTTT
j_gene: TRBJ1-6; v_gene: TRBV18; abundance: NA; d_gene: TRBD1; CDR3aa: CASSPRGIGDSPLHF; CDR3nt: TGTGCCAGCTCACCCAGGGGGATCGGGGATTCACCCCTCCACTTT
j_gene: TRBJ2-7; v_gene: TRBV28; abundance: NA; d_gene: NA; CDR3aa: CASSYQGASASEQYF; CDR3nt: TGTGCCAGCAGCTACCAAGGGGCTAGCGCTAGCGAGCAGTACTTC
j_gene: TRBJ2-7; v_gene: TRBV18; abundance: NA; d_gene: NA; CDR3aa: CASSPPGIKDEQYF; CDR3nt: TGTGCCAGCTCACCCCCCGGGATCAAGGACGAGCAGTACTTC
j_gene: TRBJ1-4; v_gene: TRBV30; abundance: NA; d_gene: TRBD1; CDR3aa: CAWSWGQINEKLFF; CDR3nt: TGTGCCTGGAGTTGGGGACAGATCAATGAAAAACTGTTTTTT
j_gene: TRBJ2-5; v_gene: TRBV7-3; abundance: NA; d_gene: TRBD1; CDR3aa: CASSSRDRYQETQYF; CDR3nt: TGTGCCAGCAGCTCCCGGGACAGGTACCAAGAGACCCAGTACTTC
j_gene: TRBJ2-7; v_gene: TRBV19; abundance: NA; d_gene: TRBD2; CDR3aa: CASSIGGLAGSSEQYF; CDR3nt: TGTGCCAGTAGTATAGGGGGACTAGCGGGAAGTTCCGAGCAGTACTTC
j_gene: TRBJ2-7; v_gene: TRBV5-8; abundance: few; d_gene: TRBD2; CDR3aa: CASGGTSGRSAPYEQYF; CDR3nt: TGTGCCAGCGGTGGGACTAGCGGGAGGAGTGCCCCCTACGAGCAGTACTTC
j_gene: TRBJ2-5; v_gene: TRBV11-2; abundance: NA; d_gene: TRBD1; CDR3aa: CASSLAGTEETQYF; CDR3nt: TGTGCCAGCAGCTTAGCTGGGACAGAAGAGACCCAGTACTTC
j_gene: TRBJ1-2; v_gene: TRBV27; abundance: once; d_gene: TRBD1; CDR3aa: CASTHITGGHYGYTF; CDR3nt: TGTGCCAGCACTCACATAACAGGGGGCCACTATGGCTACACCTTC
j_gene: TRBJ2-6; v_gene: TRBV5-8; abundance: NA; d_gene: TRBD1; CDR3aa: CASSAWTGGYTGANVLTF; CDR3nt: TGTGCCAGCAGCGCGTGGACAGGGGGCTATACAGGGGCCAACGTCCTGACTTTC
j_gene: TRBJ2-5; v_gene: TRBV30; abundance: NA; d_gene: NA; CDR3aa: CAWSRTQETQYF; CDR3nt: TGTGCCTGGAGCAGGACGCAGGAGACCCAGTACTTC
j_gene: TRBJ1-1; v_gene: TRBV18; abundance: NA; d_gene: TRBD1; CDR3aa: CASSPNRDRASEAFF; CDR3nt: TGTGCCAGCTCACCTAACCGGGACAGGGCCTCTGAAGCTTTCTTT
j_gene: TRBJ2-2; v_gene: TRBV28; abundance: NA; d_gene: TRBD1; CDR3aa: CASSFSWFFDRGSGGELFF; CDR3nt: TGTGCCAGCAGTTTTTCGTGGTTTTTTGACAGGGGGTCCGGCGGGGAGCTGTTTTTT
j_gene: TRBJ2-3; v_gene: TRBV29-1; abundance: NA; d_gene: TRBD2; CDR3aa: CSVDGGGRHRTDTQYF; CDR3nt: TGCAGCGTTGATGGCGGCGGGAGGCACCGCACAGATACGCAGTATTTT
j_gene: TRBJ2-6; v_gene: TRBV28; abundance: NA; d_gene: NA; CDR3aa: CASSLWGTGGANVLTF; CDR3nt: TGTGCCAGCAGCCTTTGGGGAACGGGTGGGGCCAACGTCCTGACTTTC
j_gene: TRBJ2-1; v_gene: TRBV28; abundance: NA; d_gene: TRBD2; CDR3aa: CASSFPLAGENEQFF; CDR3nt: TGTGCCAGCAGTTTTCCGCTAGCGGGAGAGAATGAGCAGTTCTTC
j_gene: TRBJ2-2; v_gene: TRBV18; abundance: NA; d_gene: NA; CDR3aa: CASSPNRVTNTGELFF; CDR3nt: TGTGCCAGCTCACCGAACAGGGTTACTAACACCGGGGAGCTGTTTTTT
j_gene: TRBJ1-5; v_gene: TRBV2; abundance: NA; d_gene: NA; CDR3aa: CASSLRDRSQPQHF; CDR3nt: TGTGCCAGCAGTCTCCGGGACCGATCTCAGCCCCAGCATTTT
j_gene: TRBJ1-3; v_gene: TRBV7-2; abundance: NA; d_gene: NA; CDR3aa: CASSKKGVRGNTIYF; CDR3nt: TGTGCCAGCAGCAAAAAAGGGGTCAGGGGAAACACCATATATTTT
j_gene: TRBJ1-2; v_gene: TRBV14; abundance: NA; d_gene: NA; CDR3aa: CASSQEGGFGYTF; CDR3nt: TGTGCCAGCAGCCAAGAAGGGGGGTTCGGCTACACCTTC
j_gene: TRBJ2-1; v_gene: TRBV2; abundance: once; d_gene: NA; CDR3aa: CASSDRLAGNEQFF; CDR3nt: TGTGCCAGCAGTGACCGGCTAGCTGGCAATGAGCAGTTCTTC
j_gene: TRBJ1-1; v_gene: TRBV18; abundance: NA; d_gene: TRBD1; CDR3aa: CASSRTGGTEAFF; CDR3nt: TGTGCCAGCTCACGCACAGGGGGCACTGAAGCTTTCTTT
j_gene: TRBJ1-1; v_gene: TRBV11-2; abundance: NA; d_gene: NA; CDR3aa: CASSLEEGFEAFF; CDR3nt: TGTGCCAGCAGCCTAGAGGAGGGATTCGAAGCTTTCTTT
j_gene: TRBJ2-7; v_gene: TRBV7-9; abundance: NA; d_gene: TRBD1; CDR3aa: CASSIRKTGASDYEQYF; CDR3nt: TGTGCCAGCAGCATCAGAAAGACAGGGGCGTCTGACTACGAGCAGTACTTC
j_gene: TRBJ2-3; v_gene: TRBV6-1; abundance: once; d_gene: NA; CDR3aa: CASISYGTDTQYF; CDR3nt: TGTGCCAGCATTAGCTATGGCACAGATACGCAGTATTTT
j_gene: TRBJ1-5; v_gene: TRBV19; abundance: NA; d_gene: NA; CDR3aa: CASSMGILEPFQPQHF; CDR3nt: TGTGCCAGTAGTATGGGGATTCTTGAACCCTTTCAGCCCCAGCATTTT
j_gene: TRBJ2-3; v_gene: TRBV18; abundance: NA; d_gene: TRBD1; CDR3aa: CASSRGSGDTQYF; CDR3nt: TGTGCCAGCTCCAGGGGGAGCGGCGATACGCAGTATTTT
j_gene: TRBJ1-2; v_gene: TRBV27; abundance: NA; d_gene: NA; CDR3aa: CASSLSRVDVRDHGYTF; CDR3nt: TGTGCCAGCAGTTTATCTCGGGTGGATGTGAGGGATCATGGCTACACCTTC
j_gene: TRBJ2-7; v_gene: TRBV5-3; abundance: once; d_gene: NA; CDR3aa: CARSLYLPGLEQYF; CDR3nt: TGTGCCAGAAGCTTGTACCTCCCAGGACTCGAGCAGTACTTC
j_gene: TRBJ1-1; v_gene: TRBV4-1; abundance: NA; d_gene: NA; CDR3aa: CASSQATQGTSNTEAFF; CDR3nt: TGCGCCAGCAGCCAAGCCACCCAAGGGACAAGTAACACTGAAGCTTTCTTT
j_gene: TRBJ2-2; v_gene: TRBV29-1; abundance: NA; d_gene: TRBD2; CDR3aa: CSVEAPGGRETGELFF; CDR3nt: TGCAGCGTTGAGGCTCCGGGCGGGAGAGAAACCGGGGAGCTGTTTTTT
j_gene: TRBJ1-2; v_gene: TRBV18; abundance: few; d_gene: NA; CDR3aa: CASSAGGAGYTF; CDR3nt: TGTGCCAGCTCGGCGGGTGGAGCTGGCTACACCTTC
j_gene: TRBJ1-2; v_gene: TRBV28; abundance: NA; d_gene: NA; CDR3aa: CASRRQDNYGYTF; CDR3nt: TGTGCCAGCAGACGACAGGATAACTATGGCTACACCTTC
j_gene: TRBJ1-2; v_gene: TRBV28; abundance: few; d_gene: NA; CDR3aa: CASKDLRGYTF; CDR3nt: TGTGCCAGTAAAGACCTCCGGGGCTACACCTTC
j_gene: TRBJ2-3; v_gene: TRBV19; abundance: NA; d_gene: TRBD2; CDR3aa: CASGVAAGTDTQYF; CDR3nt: TGTGCCAGTGGGGTGGCAGCGGGGACAGATACGCAGTATTTT
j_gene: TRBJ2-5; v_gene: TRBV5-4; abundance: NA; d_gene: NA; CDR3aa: CASSFFGEETQYF; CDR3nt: TGTGCCAGCAGCTTTTTCGGGGAAGAGACCCAGTACTTC
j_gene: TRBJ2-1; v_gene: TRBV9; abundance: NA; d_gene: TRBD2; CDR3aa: CASSVQSGSSYNEQFF; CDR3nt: TGTGCCAGCAGCGTTCAAAGCGGGAGCTCCTACAATGAGCAGTTCTTC
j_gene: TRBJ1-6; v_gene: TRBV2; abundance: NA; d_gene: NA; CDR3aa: CASSEHGTSNSPLHF; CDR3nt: TGTGCCAGCAGTGAACACGGGACAAGTAATTCACCCCTCCACTTT
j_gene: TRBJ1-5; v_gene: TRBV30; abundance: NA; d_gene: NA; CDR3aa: CAWSVLRRRGQPQHF; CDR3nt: TGTGCCTGGAGTGTACTCAGAAGACGGGGTCAGCCCCAGCATTTT
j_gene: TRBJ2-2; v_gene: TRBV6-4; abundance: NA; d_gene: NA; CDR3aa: CASSVREGTGELFF; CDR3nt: TGTGCCAGCAGTGTCCGGGAAGGTACCGGGGAGCTGTTTTTT
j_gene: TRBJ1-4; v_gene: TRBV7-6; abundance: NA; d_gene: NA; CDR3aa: CASSLLGGVNEKLFF; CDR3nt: TGTGCCAGCAGCTTGCTCGGGGGGGTTAATGAAAAACTGTTTTTT
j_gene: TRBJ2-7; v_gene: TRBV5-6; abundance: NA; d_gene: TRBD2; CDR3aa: CASSRKTSGSATYEQYF; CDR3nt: TGTGCCAGCAGCCGGAAGACTAGCGGGAGCGCAACCTACGAGCAGTACTTC
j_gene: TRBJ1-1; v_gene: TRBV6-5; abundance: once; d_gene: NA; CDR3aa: CASSYSLTPTGTEAFF; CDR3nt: TGTGCCAGCAGTTACTCTCTTACCCCGACGGGCACTGAAGCTTTCTTT
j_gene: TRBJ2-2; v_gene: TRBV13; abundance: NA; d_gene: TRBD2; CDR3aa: CASSLKLAGNTGELFF; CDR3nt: TGTGCCAGCAGCTTAAAACTAGCGGGGAACACCGGGGAGCTGTTTTTT
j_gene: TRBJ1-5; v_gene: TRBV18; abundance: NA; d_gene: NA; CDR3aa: CASSPRLEPSNQPQHF; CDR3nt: TGTGCCAGCTCACCCAGGCTGGAACCTAGCAATCAGCCCCAGCATTTT
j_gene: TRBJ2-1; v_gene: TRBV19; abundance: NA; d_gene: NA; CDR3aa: CASSTGDSYNEQFF; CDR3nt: TGTGCCAGTAGTACGGGAGATTCCTACAATGAGCAGTTCTTC
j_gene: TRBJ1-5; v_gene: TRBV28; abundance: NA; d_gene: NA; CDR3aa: CASSLGAANQPQHF; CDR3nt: TGTGCCAGCAGTTTAGGGGCAGCCAATCAGCCCCAGCATTTT
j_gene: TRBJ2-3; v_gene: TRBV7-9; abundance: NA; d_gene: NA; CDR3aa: CATTVLADTQYF; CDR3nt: TGTGCCACCACTGTCCTCGCAGATACGCAGTATTTT
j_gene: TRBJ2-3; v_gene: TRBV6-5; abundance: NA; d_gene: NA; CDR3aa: CASSYSAEADTQYF; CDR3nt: TGTGCCAGCAGTTACAGTGCGGAGGCAGATACGCAGTATTTT
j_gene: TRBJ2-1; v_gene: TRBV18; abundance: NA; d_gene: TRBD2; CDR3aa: CASSLRTSEENEQFF; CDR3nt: TGTGCCAGCTCCCTTCGGACTAGCGAGGAAAATGAGCAGTTCTTC
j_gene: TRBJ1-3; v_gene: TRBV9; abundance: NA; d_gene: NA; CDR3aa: CASSVAPGPGGNTIYF; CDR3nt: TGTGCCAGCAGCGTAGCCCCAGGCCCGGGGGGAAACACCATATATTTT